The clone carrying this T cell receptor beta chain was recorded a few times. RNA extraction was followed by reverse transcription into cDNA, which acted as the sequencing template. Only in-frame clones appear in the TCRdb table, and some are missing; sequencing was by immunoSEQ multiplex PCR. The sample records some 110,000 clones, about two fifths being singletons. Lesional scalp punch biopsies and peripheral blood were collected from alopecia areata patients. These data originate in a study of CD8+ T cells in alopecia areata. The CDR3 is 13 residues long. J gave up 11 bases and V 5 bases, and 7 bases lay outside the gene matches. CDR1 and CDR2 from the germline V gene are PRHDT and FYEKMQ (reference sequence).

The sequence derives from a human donor with alopecia areata. J is TRBJ2-1 and V is TRBV13; 9 bases are shared with TRBD1. Sequencing was performed on CD4+ T cells sorted from blood. CDR3 bases: TGTGCCAGCAGCAACCAGGACAGGGGTCAGCAGTTCTTC. As protein: CASSNQDRGQQFF.